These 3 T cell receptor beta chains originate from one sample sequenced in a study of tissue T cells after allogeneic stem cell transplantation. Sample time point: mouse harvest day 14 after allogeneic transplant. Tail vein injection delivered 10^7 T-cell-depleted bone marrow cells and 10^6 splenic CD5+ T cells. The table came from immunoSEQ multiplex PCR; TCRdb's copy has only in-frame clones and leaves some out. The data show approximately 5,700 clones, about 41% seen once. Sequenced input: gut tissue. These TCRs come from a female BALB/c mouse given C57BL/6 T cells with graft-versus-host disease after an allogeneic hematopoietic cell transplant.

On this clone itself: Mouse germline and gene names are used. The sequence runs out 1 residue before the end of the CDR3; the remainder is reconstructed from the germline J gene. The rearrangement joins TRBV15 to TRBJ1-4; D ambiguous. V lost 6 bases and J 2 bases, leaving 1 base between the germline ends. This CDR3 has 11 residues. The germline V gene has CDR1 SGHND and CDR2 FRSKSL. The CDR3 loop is CASRSNERLFF. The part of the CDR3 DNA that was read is TGTGCCAGCAGATCCAACGAAAGATTATTT.

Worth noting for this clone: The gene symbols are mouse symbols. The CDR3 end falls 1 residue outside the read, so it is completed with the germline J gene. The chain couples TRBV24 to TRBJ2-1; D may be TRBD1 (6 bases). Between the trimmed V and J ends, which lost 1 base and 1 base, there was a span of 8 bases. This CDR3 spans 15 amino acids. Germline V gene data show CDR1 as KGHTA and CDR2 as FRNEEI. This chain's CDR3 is CASSLSTGNYAEQFF. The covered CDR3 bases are TGTGCCAGCAGTCTGTCCACAGGGAACTATGCTGAGCAGTTC.

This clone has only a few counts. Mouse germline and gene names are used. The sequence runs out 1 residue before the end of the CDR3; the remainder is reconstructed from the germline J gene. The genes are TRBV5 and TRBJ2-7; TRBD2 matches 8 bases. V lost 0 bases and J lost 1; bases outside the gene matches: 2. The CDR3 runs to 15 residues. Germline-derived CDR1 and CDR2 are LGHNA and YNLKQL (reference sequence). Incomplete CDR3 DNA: TGTGCCAGCAGCCAAGATAGGGACTGGTCCTATGAACAGTAC. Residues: CASSQDRDWSYEQY. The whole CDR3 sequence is CASSQDRDWSYEQYF.